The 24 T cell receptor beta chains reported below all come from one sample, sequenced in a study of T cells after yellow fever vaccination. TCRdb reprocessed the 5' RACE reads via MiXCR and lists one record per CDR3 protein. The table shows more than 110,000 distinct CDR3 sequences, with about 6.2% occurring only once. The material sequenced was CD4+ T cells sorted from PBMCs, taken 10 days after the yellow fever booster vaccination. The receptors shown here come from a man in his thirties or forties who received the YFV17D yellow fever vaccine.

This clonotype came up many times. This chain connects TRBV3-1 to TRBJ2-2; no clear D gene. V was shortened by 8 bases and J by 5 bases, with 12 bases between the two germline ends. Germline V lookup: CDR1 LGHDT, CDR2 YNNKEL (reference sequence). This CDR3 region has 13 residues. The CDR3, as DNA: TGTGCCAGCCTTTGGCTGGTTACCGGGGAGCTGTTTTTT. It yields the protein CASLWLVTGELFF.

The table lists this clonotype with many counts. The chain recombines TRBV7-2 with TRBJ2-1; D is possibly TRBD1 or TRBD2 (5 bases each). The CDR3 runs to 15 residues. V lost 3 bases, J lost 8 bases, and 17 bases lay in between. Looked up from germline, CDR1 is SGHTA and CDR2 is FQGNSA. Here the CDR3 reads CASSLRVGTGDEQFF. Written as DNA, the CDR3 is TGTGCCAGCAGCTTGAGAGTAGGGACCGGTGATGAGCAGTTCTTC.

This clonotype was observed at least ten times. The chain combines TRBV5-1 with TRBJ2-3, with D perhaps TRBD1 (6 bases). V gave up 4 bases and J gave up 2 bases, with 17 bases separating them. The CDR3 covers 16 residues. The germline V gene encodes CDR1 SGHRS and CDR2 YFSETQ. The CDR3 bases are TGCGCCAGCAGCCCCCAAGGCCAGGGGATCACAGATACGCAGTATTTT. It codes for CASSPQGQGITDTQYF.

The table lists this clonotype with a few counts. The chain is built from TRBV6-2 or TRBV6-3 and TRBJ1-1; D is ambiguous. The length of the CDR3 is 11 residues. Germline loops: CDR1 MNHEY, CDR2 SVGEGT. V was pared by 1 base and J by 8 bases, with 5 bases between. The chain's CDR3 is CASSYLKEAFF. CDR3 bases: TGTGCCAGCAGTTACTTGAAAGAAGCTTTCTTT.

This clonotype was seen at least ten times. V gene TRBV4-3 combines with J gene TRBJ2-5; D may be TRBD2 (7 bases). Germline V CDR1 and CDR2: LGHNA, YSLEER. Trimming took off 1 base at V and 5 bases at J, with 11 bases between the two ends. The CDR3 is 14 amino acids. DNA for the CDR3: TGCGCCAGCAGCCAAGGTGGGAGGGGGGAGACCCAGTACTTC. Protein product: CASSQGGRGETQYF.

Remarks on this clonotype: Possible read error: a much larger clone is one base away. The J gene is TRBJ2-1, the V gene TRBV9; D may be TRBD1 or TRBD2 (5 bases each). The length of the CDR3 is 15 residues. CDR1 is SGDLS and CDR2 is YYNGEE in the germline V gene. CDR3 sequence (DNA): TGTGCCGGCAGCGTAGACAGCGGTACCTACAATGAGCAGTTCTTC. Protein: CAGSVDSGTYNEQFF.

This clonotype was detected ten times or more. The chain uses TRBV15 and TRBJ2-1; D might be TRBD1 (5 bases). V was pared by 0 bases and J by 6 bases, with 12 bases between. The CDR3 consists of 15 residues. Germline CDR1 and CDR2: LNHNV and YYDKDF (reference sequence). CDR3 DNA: TGTGCCACCAGCAGAGATCCGGCAGGGATCAATGAGCAGTTCTTC. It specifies CATSRDPAGINEQFF.

CDR3 region: CAWSVRAHRNEKLFF. Written as DNA, the CDR3 is TGTGCCTGGAGTGTACGAGCACATCGCAATGAAAAACTGTTTTTT. The J gene is TRBJ1-4, the V gene TRBV30; D is unresolved. Germline V lookup: CDR1 GTSNPN, CDR2 SVGIG (reference sequence). Deletions cut 0 bases from V and 5 bases from J, with 13 bases between. The CDR3 is 15 amino acids.

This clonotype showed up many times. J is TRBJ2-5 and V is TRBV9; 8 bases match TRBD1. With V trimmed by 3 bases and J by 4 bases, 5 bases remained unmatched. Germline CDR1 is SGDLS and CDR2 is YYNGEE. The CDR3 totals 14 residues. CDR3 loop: CASSGGQGLETQYF. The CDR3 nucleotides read TGTGCCAGCAGCGGAGGACAGGGATTAGAGACCCAGTACTTC.

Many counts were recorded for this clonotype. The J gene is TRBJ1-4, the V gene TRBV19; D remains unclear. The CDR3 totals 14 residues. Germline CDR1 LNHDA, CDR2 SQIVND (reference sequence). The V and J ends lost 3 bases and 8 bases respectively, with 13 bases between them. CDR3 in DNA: TGTGCCAGTAGTATGAGCCGGCAAGTGGAAAAACTGTTTTTT. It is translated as CASSMSRQVEKLFF. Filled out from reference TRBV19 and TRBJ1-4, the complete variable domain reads DGGITQSPKYLFRKEGQNVTLSCEQNLNHDAMYWYRQDPGQGLRLIYYSQIVNDFQKGDIAEGYSVSREKKESFPLTVTSAQKNPTAFYLCASSMSRQVEKLFFGSGTQLSVL.

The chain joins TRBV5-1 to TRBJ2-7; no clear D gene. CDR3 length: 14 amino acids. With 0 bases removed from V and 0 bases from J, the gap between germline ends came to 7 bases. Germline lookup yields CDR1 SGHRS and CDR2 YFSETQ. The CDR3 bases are TGCGCCAGCAGCTTGGCCGGAATCTCCTACGAGCAGTACTTC. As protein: CASSLAGISYEQYF. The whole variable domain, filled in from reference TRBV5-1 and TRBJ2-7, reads KAGVTQTPRYLIKTRGQQVTLSCSPISGHRSVSWYQQTPGQGLQFLFEYFSETQRNKGNFPGRFSGRQFSNSRSEMNVSTLELGDSALYLCASSLAGISYEQYFGPGTRLTVT.

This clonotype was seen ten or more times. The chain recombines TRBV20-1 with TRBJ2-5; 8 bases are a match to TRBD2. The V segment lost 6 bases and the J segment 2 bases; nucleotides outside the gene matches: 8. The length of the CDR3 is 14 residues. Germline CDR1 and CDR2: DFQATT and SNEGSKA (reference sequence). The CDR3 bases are TGCAGTGCCCCCCCGGCGGGAGGACAAGAGACCCAGTACTTC. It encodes CSAPPAGGQETQYF.

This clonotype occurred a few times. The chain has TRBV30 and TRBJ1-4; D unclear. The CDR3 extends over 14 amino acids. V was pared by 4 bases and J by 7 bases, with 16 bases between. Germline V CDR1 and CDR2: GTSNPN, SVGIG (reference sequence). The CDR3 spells CAWMDRFFSEKLFF. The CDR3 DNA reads TGTGCCTGGATGGACCGATTTTTCAGTGAAAAACTGTTTTTT.

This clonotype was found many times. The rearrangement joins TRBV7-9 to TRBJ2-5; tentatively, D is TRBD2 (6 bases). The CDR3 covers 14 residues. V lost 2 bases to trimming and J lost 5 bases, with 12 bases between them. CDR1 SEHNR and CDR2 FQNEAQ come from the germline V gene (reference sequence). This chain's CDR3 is CASSLFEAGETQYF. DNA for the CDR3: TGTGCCAGCAGCTTATTCGAGGCGGGGGAGACCCAGTACTTC.

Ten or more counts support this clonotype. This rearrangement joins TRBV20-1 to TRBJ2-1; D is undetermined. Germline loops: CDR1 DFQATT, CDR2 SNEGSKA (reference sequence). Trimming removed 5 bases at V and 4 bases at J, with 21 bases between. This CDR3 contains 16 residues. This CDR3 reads CSAGKRPPELYNEQFF. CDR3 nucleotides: TGCAGTGCTGGCAAGAGACCCCCCGAGTTGTACAATGAGCAGTTCTTC.

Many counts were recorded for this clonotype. CDR3 coding DNA: TGCAGTGCTAGAGATCCCCAGTCGCAGGCTAATGAAAAACTGTTTTTT. Protein product: CSARDPQSQANEKLFF. The chain carries TRBV20-1 and TRBJ1-4; D remains ambiguous. CDR1 is DFQATT and CDR2 is SNEGSKA in the germline V gene (reference sequence). Trimming shortened V by 0 bases and J by 3 bases, and 14 bases separated the two germline ends. CDR3 size: 16 residues.

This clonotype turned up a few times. The DNA of the CDR3 is TGCAGTAAAATAGCGGGAGTTAATTCCTACAATGAGCAGTTCTTC. Protein: CSKIAGVNSYNEQFF. This chain links TRBV20-1 with TRBJ2-1; 9 nucleotides align to TRBD2. This CDR3 comprises 15 residues. After removal of 8 bases from V and 1 base from J, the junction contained 9 bases not matched to a gene. From germline, CDR1 is DFQATT and CDR2 SNEGSKA (reference sequence).

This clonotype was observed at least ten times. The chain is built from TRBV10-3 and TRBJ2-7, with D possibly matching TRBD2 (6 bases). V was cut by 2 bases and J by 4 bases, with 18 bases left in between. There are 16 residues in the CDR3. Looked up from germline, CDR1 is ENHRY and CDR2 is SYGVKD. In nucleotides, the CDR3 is TGTGCCATCAGTGAGGTCGTCGGGAGCGCCACTTACGAGCAGTACTTC. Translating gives CAISEVVGSATYEQYF.

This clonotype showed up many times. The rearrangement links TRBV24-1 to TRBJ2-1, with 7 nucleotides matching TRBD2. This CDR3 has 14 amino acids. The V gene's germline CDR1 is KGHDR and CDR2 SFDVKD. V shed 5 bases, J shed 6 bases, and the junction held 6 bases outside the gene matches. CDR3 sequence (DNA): TGTGCCACCAGTGTCGCTAGCGGAAGCAATGAGCAGTTCTTC. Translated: CATSVASGSNEQFF.

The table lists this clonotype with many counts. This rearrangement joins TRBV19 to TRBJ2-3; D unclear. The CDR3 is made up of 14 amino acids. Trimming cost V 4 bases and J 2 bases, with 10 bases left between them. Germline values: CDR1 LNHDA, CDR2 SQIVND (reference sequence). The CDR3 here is CASSTLRLTDTQYF. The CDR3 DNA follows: TGTGCCAGTAGTACTCTCCGGCTCACAGATACGCAGTATTTT. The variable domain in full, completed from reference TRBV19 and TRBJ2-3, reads DGGITQSPKYLFRKEGQNVTLSCEQNLNHDAMYWYRQDPGQGLRLIYYSQIVNDFQKGDIAEGYSVSREKKESFPLTVTSAQKNPTAFYLCASSTLRLTDTQYFGPGTRLTVL.

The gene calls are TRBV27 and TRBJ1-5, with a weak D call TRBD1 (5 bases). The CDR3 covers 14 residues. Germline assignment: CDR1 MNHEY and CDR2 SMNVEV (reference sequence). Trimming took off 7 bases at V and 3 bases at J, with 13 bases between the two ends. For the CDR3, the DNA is TGTGCCAGCAAAAGGGCAGGGATCAATCAGCCCCAGCATTTT. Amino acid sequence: CASKRAGINQPQHF.

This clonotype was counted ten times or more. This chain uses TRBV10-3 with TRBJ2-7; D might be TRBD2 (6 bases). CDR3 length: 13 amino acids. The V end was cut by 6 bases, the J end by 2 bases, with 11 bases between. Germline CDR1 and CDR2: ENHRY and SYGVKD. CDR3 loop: CAISGSGPYEQYF. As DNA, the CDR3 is TGTGCCATCAGCGGGAGCGGCCCCTACGAGCAGTACTTC.

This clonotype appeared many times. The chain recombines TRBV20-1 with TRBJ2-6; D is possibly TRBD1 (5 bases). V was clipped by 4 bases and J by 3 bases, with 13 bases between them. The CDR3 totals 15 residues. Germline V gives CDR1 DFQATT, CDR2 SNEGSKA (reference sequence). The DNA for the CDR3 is TGCAGTGCTAAAGGCCAGGGTTTTGGGGCCAACGTCCTGACTTTC. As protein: CSAKGQGFGANVLTF.

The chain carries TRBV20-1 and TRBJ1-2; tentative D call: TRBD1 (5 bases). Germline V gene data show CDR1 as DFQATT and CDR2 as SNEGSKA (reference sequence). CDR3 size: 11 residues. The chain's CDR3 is CSHAGNYGYTF. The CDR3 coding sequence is TGCAGCCACGCAGGGAACTATGGCTACACCTTC.